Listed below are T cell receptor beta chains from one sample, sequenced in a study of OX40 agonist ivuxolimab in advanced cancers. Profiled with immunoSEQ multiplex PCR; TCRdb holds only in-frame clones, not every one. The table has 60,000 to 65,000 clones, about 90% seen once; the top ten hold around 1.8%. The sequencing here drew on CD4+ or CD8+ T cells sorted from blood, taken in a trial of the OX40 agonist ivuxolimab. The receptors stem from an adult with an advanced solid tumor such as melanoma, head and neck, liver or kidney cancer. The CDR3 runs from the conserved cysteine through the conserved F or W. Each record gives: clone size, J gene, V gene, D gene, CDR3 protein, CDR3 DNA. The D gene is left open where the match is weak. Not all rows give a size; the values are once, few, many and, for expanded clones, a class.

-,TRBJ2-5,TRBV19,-,CASSKLGQETQYF,TGTGCCAGTAGTAAATTAGGGCAAGAGACCCAGTACTTC
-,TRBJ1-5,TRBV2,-,CASSEGYTGGPQHF,TGTGCCAGCAGCGAGGGGTACACGGGGGGGCCCCAGCATTTT
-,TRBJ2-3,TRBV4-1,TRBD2,CASSQLADLTDTQYF,TGCGCCAGCAGCCAACTAGCGGACCTCACAGATACGCAGTATTTT
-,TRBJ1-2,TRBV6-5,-,CASNRDGYSYGYTF,TGTGCCAGCAACAGGGACGGGTACAGCTATGGCTACACCTTC
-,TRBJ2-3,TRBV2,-,CASSVRDSDTQYF,TGTGCCAGCAGTGTACGGGACTCAGATACGCAGTATTTT
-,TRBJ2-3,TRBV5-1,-,CASSEGSTDTQYF,TGCGCCAGCAGCGAAGGAAGCACAGATACGCAGTATTTT
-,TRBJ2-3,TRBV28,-,CASSAQIWVFHTDTQYF,TGTGCCAGCAGTGCCCAGATATGGGTCTTTCACACAGATACGCAGTATTTT
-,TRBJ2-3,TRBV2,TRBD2,CGGGANTDTQYF,TGCGGGGGGGGCGCGAACACAGATACGCAGTATTTT
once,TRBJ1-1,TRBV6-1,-,CASTLVGQNTEAFF,TGTGCCAGCACTCTAGTCGGTCAGAACACTGAAGCTTTCTTT
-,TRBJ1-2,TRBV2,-,CATGQNTNYGYTF,TGTGCCACTGGACAGAATACTAACTATGGCTACACCTTC
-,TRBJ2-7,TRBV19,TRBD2,CASSMGLEGSYEQYF,TGTGCCAGTAGTATGGGACTAGAGGGCTCCTACGAGCAGTACTTC
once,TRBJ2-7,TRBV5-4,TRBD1,CASSRSGQGYEQYF,TGTGCCAGCAGCAGATCGGGACAGGGCTACGAGCAGTACTTC
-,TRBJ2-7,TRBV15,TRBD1,CATSAYSGGKNEQYF,TGTGCCACCAGTGCCTACTCAGGGGGCAAAAACGAGCAGTACTTC
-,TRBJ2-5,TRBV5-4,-,CASSLEWGRETQYF,TGTGCCAGCAGCTTGGAATGGGGTCGGGAGACCCAGTACTTC
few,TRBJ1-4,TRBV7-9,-,CASSSGQFGEKLFF,TGTGCCAGCAGCTCTGGACAGTTCGGTGAAAAACTGTTTTTT
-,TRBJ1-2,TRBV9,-,CASSVGGNSFYGYTF,TGTGCCAGCAGCGTAGGAGGGAACAGTTTCTATGGCTACACCTTC
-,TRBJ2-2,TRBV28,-,CASRGTYNTGELFF,TGTGCCAGCAGGGGCACATATAACACCGGGGAGCTGTTTTTT
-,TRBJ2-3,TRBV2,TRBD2,CASSGLAGGPTDTQYF,TGTGCCAGCAGTGGTTTAGCGGGGGGGCCAACAGATACGCAGTATTTT
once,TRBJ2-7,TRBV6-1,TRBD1,CASRMDRGSYEQYF,TGTGCCAGCAGGATGGACAGGGGTTCCTACGAGCAGTACTTC
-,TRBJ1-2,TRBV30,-,CAWRDRVYYGYTF,TGTGCCTGGAGGGATCGGGTCTACTATGGCTACACCTTC
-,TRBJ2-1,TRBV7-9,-,CASSFERGYEQFF,TGTGCCAGCAGCTTTGAGAGGGGCTATGAGCAGTTCTTC
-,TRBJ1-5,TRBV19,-,CASRAGDQPQHF,TGTGCCAGTAGGGCGGGGGATCAGCCCCAGCATTTT
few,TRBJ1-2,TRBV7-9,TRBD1,CASSQDRGGGYTF,TGTGCCAGCAGCCAAGACAGGGGAGGTGGCTACACCTTC
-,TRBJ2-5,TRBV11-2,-,CASSTRETQYF,TGTGCCAGCAGCACCCGTGAGACCCAGTACTTC
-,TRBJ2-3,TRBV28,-,CASRLGGYDTQYF,TGTGCCAGCAGATTGGGCGGGTACGATACGCAGTATTTT
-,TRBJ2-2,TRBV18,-,CASSPIDVGELFF,TGTGCCAGCTCACCCATTGACGTAGGGGAGCTGTTTTTT
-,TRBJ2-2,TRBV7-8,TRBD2,CASSLKGLAGVGITGELFF,TGTGCCAGCAGCTTAAAAGGCCTAGCGGGAGTGGGCATCACCGGGGAGCTGTTTTTT
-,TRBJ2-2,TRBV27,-,CASSTNLQGTNTGELFF,TGTGCCAGCAGTACCAACCTACAGGGAACCAACACCGGGGAGCTGTTTTTT
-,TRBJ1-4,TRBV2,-,CASSTARGFGKKLFF,TGTGCCAGCTCCACCGCGAGGGGGTTCGGGAAAAAACTGTTTTTT
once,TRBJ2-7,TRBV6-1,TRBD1,CASSEVSGTGMDF,TGTGCCAGCAGTGAAGTCTCGGGGACAGGGATGGACTTC
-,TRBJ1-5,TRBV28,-,CASNSGTASYPQHF,TGTGCCAGCAATTCCGGGACGGCATCATACCCCCAGCATTTT
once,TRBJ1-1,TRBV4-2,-,CASSQVRAMNTEAFF,TGTGCCAGCAGCCAAGTGAGGGCAATGAACACTGAAGCTTTCTTT
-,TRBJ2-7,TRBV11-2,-,CASSQPWVTGTYEQYF,TGTGCCAGCAGCCAACCCTGGGTGACAGGAACCTACGAGCAGTACTTC
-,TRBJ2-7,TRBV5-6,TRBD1,CASSLVPQGASYEQYF,TGTGCCAGCAGCTTGGTCCCACAGGGGGCCTCCTACGAGCAGTACTTC
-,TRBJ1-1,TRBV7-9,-,CASSLKDRNEAFF,TGTGCCAGCAGCTTAAAGGACAGAAATGAAGCTTTCTTT
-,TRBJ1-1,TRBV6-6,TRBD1,CASRQGARAEAFF,TGTGCCAGCCGACAGGGGGCGAGGGCTGAAGCTTTCTTT
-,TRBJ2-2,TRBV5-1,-,CASSLDPGSDTGELFF,TGCGCCAGCAGCTTGGATCCTGGGAGCGACACCGGGGAGCTGTTTTTT
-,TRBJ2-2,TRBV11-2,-,CASSLVKGTGELFF,TGTGCCAGCAGCTTAGTAAAAGGCACCGGGGAGCTGTTTTTT
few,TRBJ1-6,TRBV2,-,CASSEDWGNSPLHF,TGTGCCAGCAGTGAAGATTGGGGTAATTCACCCCTCCACTTT
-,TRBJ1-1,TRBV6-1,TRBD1,CASSDMGVAGGNTEAFF,TGTGCCAGCAGTGATATGGGTGTGGCAGGGGGGAACACTGAAGCTTTCTTT
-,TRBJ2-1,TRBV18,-,CASATGPNNEQFF,TGTGCCAGCGCCACGGGACCGAACAATGAGCAGTTCTTC
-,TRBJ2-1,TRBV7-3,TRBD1,CASSMGQGAYNEQFF,TGTGCCAGCAGCATGGGACAGGGGGCGTACAATGAGCAGTTCTTC
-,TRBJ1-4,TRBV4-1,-,CASSPGARAYNEKLFF,TGCGCCAGCAGCCCAGGGGCCAGGGCCTATAATGAAAAACTGTTTTTT
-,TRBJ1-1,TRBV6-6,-,CASSSDVAGTEAFF,TGTGCCAGCAGTTCCGATGTGGCCGGGACTGAAGCTTTCTTT
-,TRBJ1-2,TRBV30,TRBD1,CAWRKTGGYSSYTF,TGTGCCTGGAGGAAGACAGGGGGGTATAGTAGCTACACCTTC
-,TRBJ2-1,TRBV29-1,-,CSAVGRGEFNEQFF,TGCAGCGCCGTAGGGCGCGGGGAGTTCAATGAGCAGTTCTTC
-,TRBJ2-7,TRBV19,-,CASTPQHGQPYEQYF,TGTGCCAGTACCCCCCAACACGGACAGCCTTACGAGCAGTACTTC
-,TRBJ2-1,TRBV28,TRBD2,CASSTAGEWEQFF,TGTGCCAGCAGTACAGCGGGAGAATGGGAGCAGTTCTTC
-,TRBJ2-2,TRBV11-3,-,CASSYDPTGELFF,TGTGCCAGCAGTTACGATCCCACCGGGGAGCTGTTTTTT
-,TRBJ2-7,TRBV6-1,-,CASSSDGTYEQYF,TGTGCCAGCAGTTCCGACGGAACCTACGAGCAGTACTTC
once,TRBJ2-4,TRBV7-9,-,CASSLGSKNIQYF,TGTGCCAGCAGCTTAGGTTCAAAAAACATTCAGTACTTC
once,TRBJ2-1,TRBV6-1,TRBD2,CAGRTPASGYNEQFF,TGTGCCGGCCGAACGCCGGCTAGCGGGTACAATGAGCAGTTCTTC
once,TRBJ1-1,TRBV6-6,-,CASSTRTAMNTEAFF,TGTGCCAGCAGTACTAGGACAGCCATGAACACTGAAGCTTTCTTT
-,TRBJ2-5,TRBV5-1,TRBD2,CASSLALSGKSQETQYF,TGCGCCAGCAGCTTGGCTCTTAGCGGGAAGAGCCAAGAGACCCAGTACTTC
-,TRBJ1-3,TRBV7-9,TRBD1,CASSPATGGRNTIYF,TGTGCCAGCAGTCCAGCCACAGGGGGCCGGAACACCATATATTTT
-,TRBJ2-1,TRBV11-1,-,CASSLGRLPGSSYNEQFF,TGTGCCAGCAGCTTGGGGAGGCTACCCGGGAGCTCCTACAATGAGCAGTTCTTC
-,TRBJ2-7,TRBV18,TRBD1,CASSPTGQGSHEQYF,TGTGCCAGCTCACCGACGGGACAGGGTAGCCACGAGCAGTACTTC